This TCR beta chain was captured in a study of T cells of healthy individuals. Trimming shortened V by 3 bases and J by 3 bases, and 6 bases separated the two germline ends. The CDR3 runs 12 residues. A single record per CDR3 protein comes from TCRdb applying MiXCR to the 5' RACE reads. The sample holds roughly 87,000 distinct CDR3 sequences, around 17% seen once. The chain has TRBV12-3 or TRBV12-4 and TRBJ2-7; no clear D. This TCR was sampled from a human donor in good health. The CDR3 sequence is CASSFEFYEQYF. The CDR3 DNA reads as TGTGCCAGCAGTTTTGAGTTCTACGAGCAGTACTTC.